The 8 T cell receptor beta chains in this list originate from one sample, sequenced in a study of vaccination effects on CD4 cells after COVID-19. Measured with immunoSEQ multiplex PCR; TCRdb has only the in-frame clones, and not every one. The data show approximately 24,000 clones, roughly 80% seen once. ViraFEST expansion of antigen-specific CD4+ T cells with viral peptide pools preceded sequencing. Cultured cells yielded isolated CD4+ T cells after less than 11 days. The vaccine given was either BNT162b2 or mRNA-1273, in two doses. These receptors' targets are unknown. The sample consisted of CD4+ T cells from PBMCs cultured with HCoV-NL63 spike peptides, taken after COVID-19 vaccination. Receptor source: a human donor who received a COVID-19 vaccine.

This clone was seen a single time. This chain links TRBV5-4 with TRBJ2-1; 10 positions match TRBD2. Germline V gene data show CDR1 as SGHNT and CDR2 as YYREEE (reference sequence). The junction had 3 bases not matched to a gene; V was cut back by 4 bases and J by 2 bases. The length of the CDR3 is 15 residues. The CDR3 spells CASSETSGAYNEQFF. The CDR3 DNA reads as TGTGCCAGCAGCGAAACTAGCGGGGCCTACAATGAGCAGTTCTTC.

This chain links TRBV5-5 with TRBJ1-2; 8 bases agree with TRBD1. J gave up 4 bases and V 6 bases, and 11 bases lay outside the gene matches. Per germline, CDR1 SGHKS and CDR2 YYEKEE (reference sequence). The CDR3 extends over 15 amino acids. CDR3 coding DNA: TGTGCCAGCATGCTGGAGGACAGGGCACCCTATGGCTACACCTTC. It codes for CASMLEDRAPYGYTF.

Only a few counts were recorded for this clone. Its ends do not fully match the called genes, so a read error is possible. The chain has TRBV5-5 and TRBJ2-1, with D maybe TRBD2 (5 bases). From germline, CDR1 is SGHKS and CDR2 YYEKEE (reference sequence). The CDR3 covers 13 residues. CDR3 loop: CASRLDFVNEQFF. The CDR3 nucleotides are TGTGCCAGCAGGTTGGACTTCGTGAATGAGCAGTTCTTC.

V and J are TRBV5-1 and TRBJ2-7; a possible D gene is TRBD1 (6 bases). The CDR3 consists of 11 residues. The V gene's germline CDR1 is SGHRS and CDR2 YFSETQ. V shed 0 bases and J shed 13 bases, with 11 bases lying between them. CDR3 sequence (DNA): TGCGCCAGCAGCTTGGCCGGGACACCCTACTTC. The encoded protein is CASSLAGTPYF.

The genes are TRBV5-6 and TRBJ2-7, with no clear D. V lost 3 bases, J lost 2 bases, and 12 bases lay in between. Germline loops: CDR1 SGHDT, CDR2 YYEEEE. This CDR3 comprises 14 residues. The CDR3, as DNA: TGTGCCAGCAGCTCTGATCCGCTTACCTACGAGCAGTACTTC. Amino acid sequence: CASSSDPLTYEQYF.

CDR3 DNA sequence: TGTGCCAGCAGTTTTTTTGCCAATTCACCCCTCCACTTT. Translation gives CASSFFANSPLHF. The J gene is TRBJ1-6, the V gene TRBV12-3 or TRBV12-4; no clear D. V gave up 3 bases and J gave up 7 bases, with 7 bases separating them. The CDR3 consists of 13 residues.

This clone showed up just a few times. The gene calls are TRBV19 and TRBJ1-6; D is unresolved. The CDR3 has 14 amino acids. From germline, CDR1 is LNHDA and CDR2 SQIVND (reference sequence). Deletions cut 6 bases from V and 4 bases from J, with 10 bases between. The CDR3 region has the DNA TGTGCCAGTAGCCTTGACGGATATAATTCACCCCTCCACTTT. Its protein is CASSLDGYNSPLHF.

The rearrangement joins TRBV15 to TRBJ2-5, with 7 positions matching TRBD1. The J segment lost 6 bases and the V segment lost 0 bases, leaving 10 bases of the junction unmatched. The CDR3 runs to 16 residues. CDR1 and CDR2 (germline): LNHNV, YYDKDF (reference sequence). The CDR3 nucleotides read TGTGCCACCAGCAGAGAAAAGACAGGGCCCGGGAAGACCCAGTACTTC. Protein sequence: CATSREKTGPGKTQYF.